This T cell receptor beta chain appears in the sequencing data of a study of blood T cell repertoires in COVID-19. Study overall: From T cells, B-cell-depleted T cells, or PBMCs came the material, which was cDNA or gDNA.

The repertoire was sequenced with immunoSEQ multiplex PCR; TCRdb's copy has only in-frame clones and lacks some. The sample yields a few hundred thousand clones, approximately 81% seen once. This CDR3 spans 13 amino acids. V dropped 1 base and J dropped 4 bases, with 5 bases sitting between them. CDR1 SGHDN and CDR2 FVKESK come from the germline V gene. This sequence was found in a man aged 35 to 55 who had recovered from COVID-19. The rearrangement joins TRBV14 to TRBJ2-1; no firm D call. The sequenced material came from PBMCs or T cells enriched from blood (not recorded which). In nucleotides, the CDR3 is TGTGCCAGCAGCCAAGCACAGTACAATGAGCAGTTCTTC. Its protein product is CASSQAQYNEQFF.